This T cell receptor beta chain was recovered during a study of CD8 T cells in Susac syndrome. Study outcomes and limitations: By the study's own acknowledgment, its TCR sequencing and HLA analysis included relatively few individuals.

Age- and sex-matched healthy donors served as the control group. Random hexamers served to reverse transcribe roughly 0.5 to 1 ug RNA. The authors amplified TCR beta CDR3 across 54 Vbeta and 13 Jbeta using immunoSEQ multiplex PCR. TCRdb used MiXCR to reprocess the immunoSEQ multiplex PCR reads, holding one entry per CDR3 protein. The data contain 90,000 to 150,000 distinct CDR3 sequences, around 90% of them singletons. The CDR3 length is 13 residues. Germline V gene sequence: CDR1 SGHRS, CDR2 YFSETQ. V lost 0 bases and J 1 base, leaving 4 bases between the germline ends. As for this clonotype: Its target is not known.

The receptor comes from a human donor in good health. The chain is built from TRBV5-1 and TRBJ1-1; D remains unclear. What was sequenced was CD4+ T cells from PBMCs. The CDR3 here is CASSLAENTEAFF. Written as DNA, the CDR3 is TGCGCCAGCAGCTTGGCAGAGAACACTGAAGCTTTCTTT.